These 17 T cell receptor beta chains originate from one sample sequenced in a study of T cell clusters in autoimmune cytopenias. Approximately 40,000 genome equivalents of blood DNA were amplified for TRB. One tube held mixed TRB-A and TRB-B primer pools for touch-down PCR. TCRdb re-called the multiplex PCR reads and catalogs CDR3 proteins one per entry, DNA excluded. The ten most abundant clones cover roughly 8% of a sample with several thousand distinct CDR3 sequences. Source material: peripheral blood. These receptors all stem from a human donor with an autoimmune cytopenia or autoimmune hepatitis (not recorded which).

The chain carries TRBV12-3 or TRBV12-4 and TRBJ1-1. There are 14 residues in the CDR3. Here the CDR3 reads CASSLAVVGTEAFF.

CDR3 protein: CASSRLAGSYEQYF. The gene calls are TRBV2 and TRBJ2-7; TCRdb outputs TRBD2, but without DNA this stays unchecked. Germline V gene sequence: CDR1 SNHLY, CDR2 FYNNEI. CDR3 size: 14 residues.

This clonotype is medium-sized by frequency. The chain joins TRBV6-6 to TRBJ2-7; TCRdb picks TRBD1, but there is no DNA to check that call. This CDR3 spans 14 amino acids. The germline V gene encodes CDR1 MNHNY and CDR2 SVGAGI (reference sequence). CDR3: CASSGTTETYEQYF.

The chain recombines TRBV20-1 with TRBJ2-5; TCRdb outputs TRBD2, but without DNA this stays unchecked. The CDR3 extends over 12 amino acids. The germline V gene encodes CDR1 DFQATT and CDR2 SNEGSKA (reference sequence). The CDR3 protein is CSASSREETQYF.

The chain couples TRBV24-1 to TRBJ2-1; the D gene TCRdb calls, TRBD1, cannot be checked with no DNA. Germline CDR1 reads KGHDR; CDR2 reads SFDVKD. The CDR3 is 14 amino acids. The CDR3: CATSDLNRGPEQFF.

This CDR3 is CATREIQETQYF. The chain employs TRBV12-3 or TRBV12-4 and TRBJ2-5. This CDR3 spans 12 amino acids.

In terms of frequency, this clonotype is medium-sized (0.01 to 0.1%). J is TRBJ2-1 and V is TRBV12-3 or TRBV12-4. This CDR3 region has 12 residues. This CDR3 reads CASNVWGEEQFF.

The chain links TRBV12-3 or TRBV12-4 to TRBJ1-3; TCRdb gives TRBD1 as the D gene, but with no DNA this cannot be confirmed. CDR3 length: 16 residues. CDR3 loop: CASRLGQVPSGNTIYF.

This clonotype is medium-sized (0.01 to 0.1%) by frequency. The CDR3 spells CASSNQQVTYNSPLHF. This sequence joins TRBV19 and TRBJ1-6; TCRdb reports TRBD1, a call that lacks DNA to check it against. The V gene's germline CDR1 is LNHDA and CDR2 SQIVND (reference sequence). This CDR3 comprises 16 residues. Using reference TRBV19 and TRBJ1-6 for the parts outside the CDR3, the full variable domain is DGGITQSPKYLFRKEGQNVTLSCEQNLNHDAMYWYRQDPGQGLRLIYYSQIVNDFQKGDIAEGYSVSREKKESFPLTVTSAQKNPTAFYLCASSNQQVTYNSPLHFGNGTRLTVT.

The rearrangement uses TRBV6-5 and TRBJ1-5. The CDR3 has 15 amino acids. Looked up from germline, CDR1 is MNHEY and CDR2 is SVGAGI. CDR3 sequence: CASSDVWNSNQPQHF.

The chain uses TRBV5-6 and TRBJ2-3; TCRdb returns TRBD1, unconfirmable since there is no DNA. CDR1 and CDR2 from the germline V gene are SGHDT and YYEEEE. This CDR3 is 15 amino acids long. The CDR3 sequence: CASSPTGTSTDTQYF.

Frequency places this clonotype as medium-sized. CDR3: CASKWDRASTDTQYF. The chain carries TRBV27 and TRBJ2-3; the TCRdb call, TRBD1, lacks DNA for checking. CDR1 and CDR2 from the germline V gene are MNHEY and SMNVEV (reference sequence). This CDR3 is built from 15 residues.

The chain is built from TRBV20-1 and TRBJ1-5; no DNA is available, so the TRBD1 call from TCRdb remains unchecked. This CDR3 has 13 residues. The germline V gene encodes CDR1 DFQATT and CDR2 SNEGSKA (reference sequence). The CDR3 reads CSAPRGEGQPQHF.

The rearrangement links TRBV6-1 to TRBJ1-1; as DNA is missing, the TRBD1 call by TCRdb cannot be tested. Germline CDR1 reads MNHNS; CDR2 reads SASEGT. This CDR3 is 13 amino acids long. CDR3 region: CAGSRGRNTEAFF.

This clonotype shows up as medium-sized by frequency. This chain uses TRBV27 with TRBJ1-5; TCRdb's D gene call, TRBD1, goes unchecked for lack of DNA. CDR1 is MNHEY and CDR2 is SMNVEV in the germline V gene (reference sequence). The length of the CDR3 is 15 residues. The CDR3 region is CASSLSPGIAQPQHF.

By frequency, this clonotype registers medium-sized. This CDR3 reads CSVDRPGGGYTF. The chain joins TRBV29-1 to TRBJ1-2; no DNA is available, so the TRBD1 call from TCRdb remains unchecked. The germline V gene has CDR1 SQVTM and CDR2 ANQGSEA. There are 12 residues in the CDR3.

Judged by frequency, this clonotype is medium-sized. The chain uses TRBV15 and TRBJ2-5; TCRdb's D gene call, TRBD1, goes unchecked for lack of DNA. CDR3 length: 17 amino acids. Germline CDR1 LNHNV, CDR2 YYDKDF (reference sequence). The chain's CDR3 is CATSRAGSGPREETQYF.